Sequencing of this T cell receptor (beta chain) was carried out in a study of monozygotic twins with inflammatory bowel disease. Total RNA isolation used whole blood (no T cell sorting was performed). CDR1 and CDR2 (germline): MNHEY, SVGEGT. The CDR3 consists of 14 residues. Notes on the study in general: The data offered no way to tell different T cell subtypes apart. No single strong signal or clonotype associated with IBD was supported. Whereas healthy co-twins had higher TCRbeta diversity (inverse Simpson), IBD patients had lower diversity.

Concerning this clonotype: The antigen remains unidentified.

TCRdb reprocessed the 5' RACE reads; each CDR3 protein has one entry and no DNA is given. The sample totals about 160,000 distinct CDR3 sequences; its top ten clones hold approximately 3%. V gene TRBV6-2 or TRBV6-3 combines with J gene TRBJ1-2. The clonotype originates from a human donor with ulcerative colitis or Crohn's disease, or a healthy co-twin of an affected twin (not recorded which). The material sequenced was blood. The CDR3 sequence is CASSYSNTFYGYTF.